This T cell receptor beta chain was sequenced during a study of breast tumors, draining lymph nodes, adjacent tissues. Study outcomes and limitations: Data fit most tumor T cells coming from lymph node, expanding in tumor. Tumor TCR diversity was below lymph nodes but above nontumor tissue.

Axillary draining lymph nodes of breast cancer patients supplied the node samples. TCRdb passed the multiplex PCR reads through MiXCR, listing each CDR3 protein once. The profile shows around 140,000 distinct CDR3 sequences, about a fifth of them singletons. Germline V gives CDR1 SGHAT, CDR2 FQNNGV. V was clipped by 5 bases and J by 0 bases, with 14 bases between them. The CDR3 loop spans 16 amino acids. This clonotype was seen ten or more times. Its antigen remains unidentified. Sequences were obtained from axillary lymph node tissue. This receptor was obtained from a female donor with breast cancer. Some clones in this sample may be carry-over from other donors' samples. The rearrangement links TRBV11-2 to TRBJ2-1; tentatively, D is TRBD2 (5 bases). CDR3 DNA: TGTGCCAGCAGCCACCCTGAGGGAAGCTCCTACAATGAGCAGTTCTTC. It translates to CASSHPEGSSYNEQFF.